This TCR beta chain was sequenced in a study of shared clonotypes between healthy human individuals. Data came from immunoSEQ multiplex PCR; TCRdb stores just in-frame clones and leaves some out. The repertoire holds approximately 500,000 clones, 60% to 80% seen once, with under 15% in the top ten. With V trimmed by 5 bases and J by 0 bases, 4 bases remained unmatched. The CDR3 runs 14 residues. Per germline, CDR1 MDHEN and CDR2 SYDVKM. This clone was observed a single time. Other DNA variants within this sample encode the same CDR3. The receptor was isolated from a woman aged 40 to 50 in good health. Some clones in this sample may be carry-over from other donors' samples. Material: PBMCs. The chain has TRBV28 and TRBJ2-7, with 7 bases fitting TRBD1. The CDR3 sequence is CASSLRQGSYEQYF. Here the CDR3 DNA reads TGTGCCAGCAGTCTGAGACAGGGCTCCTACGAGCAGTACTTC.